Each of the 19 T cell receptor beta chains below was sequenced from the same sample in a study of T cells in Graves' hyperthyroidism and ophthalmopathy. From RNA transcripts, TCR beta CDR3 regions were amplified. The HTBI primer set served for first-round RT-PCR of the TCR CDR3. TCRdb analysed the multiplex PCR reads with MiXCR anew, one entry per CDR3 protein. Among 190,000 or so distinct CDR3 sequences listed, around 17% were seen once. The sequenced material came from blood. The receptors stem from a man in his forties with Graves' hyperthyroidism.

The V gene is TRBV20-1, the J gene TRBJ2-3, with unresolved D. The V gene's germline CDR1 is DFQATT and CDR2 SNEGSKA (reference sequence). The CDR3 totals 11 residues. Trimming took 1 base from V and 2 from J, leaving 1 base between them. In DNA, the CDR3 is TGCAGTGCTAGAGTCACAGATACGCAGTATTTT. This sequence encodes CSARVTDTQYF.

This clonotype was seen repeatedly, ten times or more. The CDR3 nucleotides read TGTGCCAGCAGTTTAGCCAGGGTAAAACTGTTTTTT. Amino acids: CASSLARVKLFF. The chain links TRBV12-3 or TRBV12-4 to TRBJ1-4, with D possibly TRBD1 on 5 matching bases. CDR3 length equals 12 residues. V was shortened by 0 bases and J by 10 bases, with 6 bases between the two germline ends.

V is TRBV20-1 and J is TRBJ2-1; maybe TRBD1 (6 bases). V was pared by 5 bases and J by 0 bases, with 11 bases between. CDR3 length: 14 amino acids. The germline V gene has CDR1 DFQATT and CDR2 SNEGSKA (reference sequence). CDR3 region: CSAWTEFSYNEQFF. The DNA for the CDR3 is TGCAGTGCTTGGACAGAATTCTCCTACAATGAGCAGTTCTTC.

This clonotype was recorded at least ten times. The V and J genes are TRBV10-3 and TRBJ2-7, with 9 nucleotides matching TRBD1. CDR3 length equals 17 residues. V was clipped by 4 bases and J by 0 bases; unmatched bases: 10. Germline-derived CDR1 and CDR2 are ENHRY and SYGVKD. This chain's CDR3 is CAISALIPGQGSYEQYF. The CDR3 nucleotides are TGTGCCATCAGTGCCTTAATCCCGGGACAGGGCTCCTACGAGCAGTACTTC.

The V call is TRBV6-6, the J call TRBJ2-5; D not certain. The germline V gene has CDR1 MNHNY and CDR2 SVGAGI (reference sequence). CDR3 length equals 14 residues. Trimming removed 0 bases at V and 2 bases at J, with 7 bases between. The CDR3 DNA follows: TGTGCCAGCAGTTACTCGAGCAGACAAGAGACCCAGTACTTC. Translating it yields CASSYSSRQETQYF.

In this sample, this clonotype turned up many times. The gene calls are TRBV6-1 and TRBJ2-5, with D perhaps TRBD1 or TRBD2 (5 bases each). The germline V gene encodes CDR1 MNHNS and CDR2 SASEGT. V lost 3 bases and J lost 2, with 16 bases in between. The CDR3 has 16 residues. The CDR3 loop is CASSDRQRRAQETQYF. The CDR3 bases are TGTGCCAGCAGTGATCGACAGCGGCGAGCACAAGAGACCCAGTACTTC.

This clonotype was found many times. V and J are TRBV11-2 and TRBJ2-1; 8 positions agree with TRBD2. V lost 3 bases and J lost 7; bases outside the gene matches: 8. This CDR3 comprises 15 residues. The germline V gene encodes CDR1 SGHAT and CDR2 FQNNGV. The CDR3 here is CASSFPRGAENEQFF. CDR3 nucleotides: TGTGCCAGCAGCTTTCCGCGGGGGGCTGAGAATGAGCAGTTCTTC.

This clonotype was picked up a small number of times. A junction end diverges from the germline sequence, so it may reflect a read error. The chain employs TRBV7-9 and TRBJ2-2; the D gene is possibly TRBD2 (5 bases). The CDR3 has 16 amino acids. Per germline, CDR1 SEHNR and CDR2 FQNEAQ (reference sequence). The CDR3 coding sequence is TGTGCCAGCAGCTTAGAACAGCACGCGAACACCGGGGAGCTGCTTTTT. It translates to CASSLEQHANTGELLF.

The CDR3: CASSVDGQASYNEQFF. Here the CDR3 DNA reads TGTGCCAGCAGCGTAGATGGACAGGCCTCCTACAATGAGCAGTTCTTC. J is TRBJ2-1 and V is TRBV9; 7 bases fit TRBD1. Trimming at V came to 0 bases and at J to 0 bases, leaving 3 bases not matched to a gene. The germline CDR1 and CDR2 sequences are SGDLS and YYNGEE. This CDR3 spans 16 amino acids. The full variable domain, rest sourced from reference TRBV9 and TRBJ2-1, is DSGVTQTPKHLITATGQRVTLRCSPRSGDLSVYWYQQSLDQGLQFLIQYYNGEERAKGNILERFSAQQFPDLHSELNLSSLELGDSALYFCASSVDGQASYNEQFFGPGTRLTVL.

The table lists this clonotype with many counts. The rearrangement uses TRBV12-3 or TRBV12-4 and TRBJ2-3; maybe TRBD1 (5 bases). The CDR3 has 17 amino acids. The ends were cut back, 0 bases at V and 2 bases at J, with 15 bases in the middle. The CDR3 loop is CASSLALQVRFTDTQYF. CDR3 nucleotides: TGTGCCAGCAGTTTAGCGCTACAGGTCCGATTCACAGATACGCAGTATTTT.

V usage is TRBV9 and J usage is TRBJ1-2, with 7 bases fitting TRBD1. CDR1 is SGDLS, CDR2 YYNGEE, per germline. Losses at the gene ends were 3 bases for V and 7 bases for J; bases not matched to a gene: 6. The CDR3 covers 13 residues. The CDR3 sequence is CASSGTGWLGYTF. CDR3 DNA sequence: TGTGCCAGCAGCGGGACAGGATGGCTTGGCTACACCTTC.

The sample holds many counts of this clonotype. The rearrangement joins TRBV28 to TRBJ2-5; tentative D call: TRBD1 (6 bases). The length of the CDR3 is 13 residues. V lost 6 bases to trimming and J lost 4 bases, with 12 bases between them. Germline lookup yields CDR1 MDHEN and CDR2 SYDVKM. This CDR3 reads CASSRGQRETQYF. The CDR3 DNA follows: TGTGCCAGCAGCCGTGGACAGCGAGAGACCCAGTACTTC.

The rearrangement joins TRBV6-5 to TRBJ2-4; tentatively, D is TRBD1 (6 bases). The V and J ends lost 6 bases and 2 bases respectively, with 11 bases between them. Looked up from germline, CDR1 is MNHEY and CDR2 is SVGAGI. CDR3 size: 14 residues. CDR3 bases: TGTGCCAGCAGACCAGGGGTAACCAAAAACATTCAGTACTTC. Its translation is CASRPGVTKNIQYF.

This clonotype was recorded at least ten times. The chain couples TRBV11-2 to TRBJ2-1; 11 nucleotides line up with TRBD2. V was clipped by 5 bases and J by 6 bases; unmatched bases: 9. There are 16 residues in the CDR3. The V gene's germline CDR1 is SGHAT and CDR2 FQNNGV. CDR3 region: CASSPHLAGGPNEQFF. CDR3 sequence (DNA): TGTGCCAGCAGCCCCCATTTAGCGGGGGGGCCCAATGAGCAGTTCTTC. Supplemented by reference TRBV11-2 and TRBJ2-1, the full variable domain reads EAGVAQSPRYKIIEKRQSVAFWCNPISGHATLYWYQQILGQGPKLLIQFQNNGVVDDSQLPKDRFSAERLKGVDSTLKIQPAKLEDSAVYLCASSPHLAGGPNEQFFGPGTRLTVL.

This clonotype was seen at least ten times. The chain combines TRBV2 with TRBJ1-3, with D unclear. Germline loops: CDR1 SNHLY, CDR2 FYNNEI. This CDR3 is 13 amino acids long. Trimming took 7 bases from V and 2 from J, leaving 9 bases between them. The CDR3 is CASNPSPGNTIYF. CDR3 sequence (DNA): TGTGCCAGCAACCCCTCCCCTGGAAACACCATATATTTT.

This clonotype has a count of ten or more. The J gene is TRBJ2-5, the V gene TRBV19; possibly TRBD1 or TRBD2 for D (5 bases each). Germline V gene lookup returns CDR1 LNHDA and CDR2 SQIVND (reference sequence). Deletions cut 3 bases from V and 4 bases from J, with 15 bases between. The CDR3 runs 15 residues. CDR3 bases: TGTGCCAGTAGTATTTACAGGTCTGGAGGAGAGACCCAGTACTTC. Translating gives CASSIYRSGGETQYF.

This clonotype showed up many times. V usage is TRBV12-3 or TRBV12-4 and J usage is TRBJ1-1, with D unresolved. Trimming shortened V by 7 bases and J by 0 bases, and 9 bases separated the two germline ends. The CDR3 runs to 13 residues. This CDR3 is CASTGQLNTEAFF. The CDR3 DNA reads TGTGCCAGCACCGGCCAATTGAACACTGAAGCTTTCTTT.

This clonotype was counted at least ten times. The chain employs TRBV7-2 and TRBJ1-2, with D uncertain. CDR3 length: 13 residues. V was pared by 1 base and J by 12 bases, with 15 bases between. Germline-derived CDR1 and CDR2 are SGHTA and FQGNSA. CDR3 region: CASSLEGGQPNTF. In nucleotides, the CDR3 is TGTGCCAGCAGCTTAGAGGGTGGTCAGCCGAACACCTTC.

Many counts were recorded for this clonotype. J is TRBJ1-1 and V is TRBV3-1; D gene uncertain. Germline-derived CDR1 and CDR2 are LGHDT and YNNKEL (reference sequence). The V end lost 0 bases, the J end lost 1 base, and 9 bases lay between the germline ends. The CDR3 consists of 15 residues. The CDR3 bases are TGTGCCAGCAGCCAAGATCTGGGCAGGAACACTGAAGCTTTCTTT. It specifies CASSQDLGRNTEAFF.